This entry lists 19 T cell receptor beta chains sequenced from one sample in a study of blood T cell repertoires in COVID-19. Using immunoSEQ multiplex PCR, the repertoire was profiled, and TCRdb retains in-frame clones only, with some absent. The top ten clones hold about 2.5% of a sample with 200,000 to 250,000 clones, about nine tenths of them seen once. The sequenced sample was peripheral blood. All receptors come from an older woman with acute or convalescent COVID-19.

The chain recombines TRBV6-5 with TRBJ1-1; 8 bases line up with TRBD1. The CDR3 totals 14 residues. Unmatched junction bases numbered 8, after V lost 6 bases and J lost 5 bases. Germline V CDR1 and CDR2: MNHEY, SVGAGI. The CDR3 reads CASSLDRAGTEAFF. CDR3 in DNA: TGTGCCAGCAGCCTGGACAGGGCAGGGACTGAAGCTTTCTTT.

This chain joins TRBV15 and TRBJ2-7, with 7 positions matching TRBD2. The CDR3 is 16 residues long. Germline trimming cut 0 bases from V and 5 bases from J; bases unmatched to any gene: 10. Per germline, CDR1 LNHNV and CDR2 YYDKDF (reference sequence). CDR3 loop: CATSRDPSGGPNEQYF. CDR3 in DNA: TGTGCCACCAGCAGAGACCCCTCGGGGGGTCCAAACGAGCAGTACTTC.

The J gene is TRBJ2-7, the V gene TRBV18, with 8 bases matching TRBD1. J gave up 3 bases and V 3 bases, and 1 base lay outside the gene matches. CDR3 length: 13 amino acids. The germline V gene has CDR1 KGHSH and CDR2 LQKENI. DNA for the CDR3: TGTGCCAGCTCACCGGGACAGGACTACGAGCAGTACTTC. Protein: CASSPGQDYEQYF. Full variable domain (rest looked up from reference TRBV18 and TRBJ2-7): NAGVMQNPRHLVRRRGQEARLRCSPMKGHSHVYWYRQLPEEGLKFMVYLQKENIIDESGMPKERFSAEFPKEGPSILRIQQVVRGDSAAYFCASSPGQDYEQYFGPGTRLTVT.

The genes are TRBV19 and TRBJ1-5; a weak D match, TRBD1 (6 bases). The germline gives CDR1 LNHDA, CDR2 SQIVND (reference sequence). V was clipped by 6 bases and J by 0 bases, with 12 bases between them. This CDR3 comprises 15 residues. The CDR3 DNA reads as TGTGCCAGTAGAGACGGGACACATAGCAATCAGCCCCAGCATTTT. Amino acids: CASRDGTHSNQPQHF. The full variable domain, in which reference TRBV19 and TRBJ1-5 provide the parts outside the CDR3, is DGGITQSPKYLFRKEGQNVTLSCEQNLNHDAMYWYRQDPGQGLRLIYYSQIVNDFQKGDIAEGYSVSREKKESFPLTVTSAQKNPTAFYLCASRDGTHSNQPQHFGDGTRLSIL.

V usage is TRBV7-6 and J usage is TRBJ2-7; weak D call: TRBD1 (5 bases). CDR1 and CDR2 (germline): SGHVS, FNYEAQ. This CDR3 contains 14 residues. Trimming removed 5 bases at V and 2 bases at J, with 13 bases between. CDR3 residues: CASSPPDTAYEQYF. The CDR3 DNA is TGTGCCAGCAGCCCGCCGGACACAGCCTACGAGCAGTACTTC. The full variable domain, with the rest looked up from reference TRBV7-6 and TRBJ2-7, is GAGVSQSPRYKVTKRGQDVALRCDPISGHVSLYWYRQALGQGPEFLTYFNYEAQQDKSGLPNDRFSAERPEGSISTLTIQRTEQRDSAMYRCASSPPDTAYEQYFGPGTRLTVT.

The chain employs TRBV7-2 and TRBJ2-5; 9 nucleotides agree with TRBD2. The CDR3 covers 16 residues. The V gene end was trimmed by 5 bases and the J gene end by 3 bases; junction bases not matched to a gene: 10. Germline V lookup: CDR1 SGHTA, CDR2 FQGNSA. The CDR3 sequence is CASSKTAGGPEETQYF. Here the CDR3 DNA reads TGTGCCAGCAGCAAGACGGCGGGAGGGCCCGAAGAGACCCAGTACTTC. The whole variable domain, remainder taken from reference TRBV7-2 and TRBJ2-5, is GAGVSQSPSNKVTEKGKDVELRCDPISGHTALYWYRQSLGQGLEFLIYFQGNSAPDKSGLPSDRFSAERTGGSVSTLTIQRTQQEDSAVYLCASSKTAGGPEETQYFGPGTRLLVL.

CDR3 DNA: TGTGCCAGCAGGGGTGGACAGGGCACCGGGGAGCTGTTTTTT. This codes for CASRGGQGTGELFF. V is TRBV2 and J is TRBJ2-2; TRBD1 agrees at 8 bases. The V gene end was trimmed by 6 bases and the J gene end by 4 bases; junction bases not matched to a gene: 4. This CDR3 spans 14 amino acids. The germline gives CDR1 SNHLY, CDR2 FYNNEI.

The rearrangement links TRBV30 to TRBJ1-3, with D perhaps matching TRBD1 (5 bases). Germline CDR1 is GTSNPN and CDR2 is SVGIG (reference sequence). V was trimmed by 3 bases and J by 1 base, leaving 13 bases between them. CDR3 size: 15 residues. CDR3 bases: TGTGCCTGGAGCCCCGGGCGACAGTCTGGAAACACCATATATTTT. This gives the protein CAWSPGRQSGNTIYF.

This chain uses TRBV6-5 with TRBJ2-7, with 15 bases that match TRBD2. Germline assignment: CDR1 MNHEY and CDR2 SVGAGI. V lost 9 bases, J lost 4 bases, and 7 bases stayed unmatched. The CDR3 runs to 15 residues. The CDR3 DNA sequence: TGTGCCAGTGGACTAGCGGGAGGGCCCTTATACGAGCAGTACTTC. Amino acid sequence: CASGLAGGPLYEQYF.

This sequence joins TRBV30 and TRBJ2-6; D remains unclear. Germline loops: CDR1 GTSNPN, CDR2 SVGIG (reference sequence). Trimming left V 0 bases short and J 1 base short, with 4 bases between. The CDR3 spans 14 residues. The CDR3 DNA reads TGTGCCTGGAGTGTACAGTCTGGGGCCAACGTCCTGACTTTC. Protein sequence: CAWSVQSGANVLTF.

This chain connects TRBV10-3 to TRBJ1-1; D call uncertain. V shed 5 bases and J shed 1 base, with 11 bases lying between them. There are 14 residues in the CDR3. Germline V gene sequence: CDR1 ENHRY, CDR2 SYGVKD. The CDR3 DNA is TGTGCCATCAGTCAAGTATCGGGGAACACTGAAGCTTTCTTT. Residues: CAISQVSGNTEAFF.

The chain uses TRBV20-1 and TRBJ1-2; the D gene is possibly TRBD1 (5 bases). This CDR3 has 11 amino acids. The germline gives CDR1 DFQATT, CDR2 SNEGSKA (reference sequence). The V gene lost 0 bases and the J gene lost 6 bases, with 5 bases spanning the gap. The CDR3 loop reads CSARDRDGYTF. Here the CDR3 DNA reads TGCAGTGCTAGAGACAGGGATGGCTACACCTTC.

V gene TRBV6-5 combines with J gene TRBJ1-1, with a weak D call TRBD1 (5 bases). CDR3 length equals 13 residues. Trimming removed 5 bases from V and 3 bases from J, with 10 bases in between. The germline V gene has CDR1 MNHEY and CDR2 SVGAGI. The CDR3 loop reads CASSREGYTEAFF. The CDR3 bases are TGTGCCAGCAGTAGGGAGGGGTACACTGAAGCTTTCTTT.

The rearrangement uses TRBV19 and TRBJ2-1, with 9 bases that match TRBD2. The CDR3 length is 14 residues. V dropped 5 bases and J dropped 7; count of bases not matched to a gene: 6. Germline CDR1 is LNHDA and CDR2 is SQIVND (reference sequence). In DNA, the CDR3 is TGTGCCAGTAGTTACACTAGCGGGTTGAATGAGCAGTTCTTC. Amino acid sequence: CASSYTSGLNEQFF.

The chain uses TRBV7-2 and TRBJ2-2; 7 bases agree with TRBD1. CDR1 SGHTA and CDR2 FQGNSA come from the germline V gene. The junction had 10 bases not matched to a gene; V was cut back by 5 bases and J by 7 bases. This CDR3 contains 15 residues. CDR3 sequence reads: CASSPTGTVGGELFF. Written as DNA, the CDR3 is TGTGCCAGCAGCCCCACCGGGACAGTAGGCGGGGAGCTGTTTTTT.

The CDR3 DNA sequence: TGTGCCAGCACCTCCGGGGATGGAAGGACTGAAGCTTTCTTT. Its translation: CASTSGDGRTEAFF. This chain uses TRBV27 with TRBJ1-1; D not certain. The CDR3 runs 14 residues. With 7 bases removed from V and 5 bases from J, the gap between germline ends came to 17 bases. Per the germline V gene, CDR1 is MNHEY and CDR2 is SMNVEV (reference sequence).

The table lists this clone with a few counts. V is TRBV18 and J is TRBJ2-5; 7 bases align to TRBD1. Germline CDR1 and CDR2: KGHSH and LQKENI. V lost 6 bases to trimming and J lost 2 bases; unmatched junction nucleotides: 3. CDR3 length equals 13 residues. The CDR3 nucleotides are TGTGCCAGCTCCCAGGGGGTACAAGAGACCCAGTACTTC. It is translated as CASSQGVQETQYF.

This clone was observed a handful of times. The chain is built from TRBV4-2 and TRBJ1-3, with TRBD1 matching over 9 bases. The V and J ends lost 0 bases and 4 bases, in that order; junction bases with no gene match: 4. Germline V gene sequence: CDR1 LGHNA, CDR2 YNFKEQ. This CDR3 region has 16 residues. This chain's CDR3 is CASSQEVTGGGNTIYF. The CDR3 coding sequence is TGTGCCAGCAGCCAAGAGGTTACAGGGGGCGGAAACACCATATATTTT.

This clone was seen a handful of times. The chain employs TRBV18 and TRBJ2-3; D call uncertain. Germline V gene lookup returns CDR1 KGHSH and CDR2 LQKENI. With 2 bases removed from V and 6 bases from J, the gap between germline ends came to 18 bases. This CDR3 contains 16 residues. CDR3 loop: CASSPSLQVSMDTQYF. The CDR3 DNA follows: TGTGCCAGCTCACCAAGCCTCCAGGTGTCCATGGATACGCAGTATTTT.